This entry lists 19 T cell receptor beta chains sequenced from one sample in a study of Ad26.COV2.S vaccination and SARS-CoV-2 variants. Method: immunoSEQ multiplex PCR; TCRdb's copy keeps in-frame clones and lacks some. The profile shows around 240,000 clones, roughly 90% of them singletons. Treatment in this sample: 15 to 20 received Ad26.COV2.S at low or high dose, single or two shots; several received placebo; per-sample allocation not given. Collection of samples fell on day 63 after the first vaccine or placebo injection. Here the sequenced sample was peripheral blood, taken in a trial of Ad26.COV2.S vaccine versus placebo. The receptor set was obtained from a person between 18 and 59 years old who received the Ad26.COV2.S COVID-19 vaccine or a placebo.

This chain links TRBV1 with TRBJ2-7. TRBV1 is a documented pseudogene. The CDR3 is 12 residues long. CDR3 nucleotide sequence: TGCACCAGCAGCCAAGCTGGTCACGAGCAGTACTTC. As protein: CTSSQAGHEQYF.

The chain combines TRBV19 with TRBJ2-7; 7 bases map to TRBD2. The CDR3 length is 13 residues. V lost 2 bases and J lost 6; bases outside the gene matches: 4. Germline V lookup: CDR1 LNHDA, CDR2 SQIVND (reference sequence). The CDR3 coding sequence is TGTGCCAGTAGTATATCTCCGGGGGGCGAGCAGTACTTC. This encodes CASSISPGGEQYF.

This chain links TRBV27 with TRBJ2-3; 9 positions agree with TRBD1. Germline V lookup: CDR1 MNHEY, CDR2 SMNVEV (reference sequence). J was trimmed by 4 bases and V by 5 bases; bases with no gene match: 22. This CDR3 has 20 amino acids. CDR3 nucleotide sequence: TGTGCCAGCAGTCAAGCCGGGACAGGGAAGGACCGCCATCCTCCAGATACGCAGTATTTT. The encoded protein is CASSQAGTGKDRHPPDTQYF.

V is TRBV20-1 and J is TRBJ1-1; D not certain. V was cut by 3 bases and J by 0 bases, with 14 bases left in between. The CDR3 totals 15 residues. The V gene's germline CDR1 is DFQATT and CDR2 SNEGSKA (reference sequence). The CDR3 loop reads CSASSVQELNTEAFF. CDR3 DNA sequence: TGCAGTGCTAGTAGCGTCCAGGAGCTGAACACTGAAGCTTTCTTT.

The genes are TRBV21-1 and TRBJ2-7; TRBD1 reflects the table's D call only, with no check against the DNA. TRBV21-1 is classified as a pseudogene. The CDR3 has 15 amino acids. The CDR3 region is CASSPPRDRSCEQYF. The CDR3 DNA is TGTGCCAGCAGCCCGCCCCGTGACAGGTCCTGCGAGCAGTACTTC.

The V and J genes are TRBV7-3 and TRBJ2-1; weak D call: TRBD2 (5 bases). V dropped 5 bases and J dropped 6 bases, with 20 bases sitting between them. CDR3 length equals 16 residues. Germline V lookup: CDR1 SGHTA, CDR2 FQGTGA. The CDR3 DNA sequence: TGTGCCAGCAGCGACTCCCCCGGGATGAGCGGCAATGAGCAGTTCTTC. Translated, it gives CASSDSPGMSGNEQFF.

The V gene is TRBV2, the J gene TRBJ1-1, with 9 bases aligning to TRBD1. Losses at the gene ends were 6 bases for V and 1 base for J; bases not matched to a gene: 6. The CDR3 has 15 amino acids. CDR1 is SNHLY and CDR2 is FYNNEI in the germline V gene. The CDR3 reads CASSQGTGRNTEAFF. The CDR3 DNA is TGTGCCAGCAGCCAAGGGACAGGGCGGAACACTGAAGCTTTCTTT.

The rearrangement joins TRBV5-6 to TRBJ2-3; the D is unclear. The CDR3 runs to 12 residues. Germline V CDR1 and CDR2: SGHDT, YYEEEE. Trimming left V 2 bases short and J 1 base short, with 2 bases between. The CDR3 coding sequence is TGTGCCAGCAGCTTTGGCACAGATACGCAGTATTTT. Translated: CASSFGTDTQYF.

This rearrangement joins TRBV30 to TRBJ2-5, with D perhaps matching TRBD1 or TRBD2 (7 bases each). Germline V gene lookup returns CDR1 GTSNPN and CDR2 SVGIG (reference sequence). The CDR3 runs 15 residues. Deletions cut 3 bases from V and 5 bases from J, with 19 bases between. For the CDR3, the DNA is TGTGCCTGGAGGGAGACAGGGAGGGTGCGGGAGACCCAGTACTTC. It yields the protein CAWRETGRVRETQYF.

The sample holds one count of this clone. In nucleotides, the CDR3 is TGTGCCAGCAGCTCCCGTGCGGAGACCTACGAGCAGTACTTC. It specifies CASSSRAETYEQYF. V and J are TRBV7-9 and TRBJ2-7; D ambiguous. Germline CDR1 and CDR2: SEHNR and FQNEAQ (reference sequence). The V end was cut by 4 bases, the J end by 2 bases, with 12 bases between. This CDR3 has 14 amino acids.

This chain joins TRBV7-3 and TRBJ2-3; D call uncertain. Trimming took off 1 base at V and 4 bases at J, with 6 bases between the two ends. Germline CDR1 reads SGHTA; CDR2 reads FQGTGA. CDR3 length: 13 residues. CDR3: CASSLKGPDTQYF. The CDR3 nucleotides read TGTGCCAGCAGCTTAAAAGGGCCAGATACGCAGTATTTT.

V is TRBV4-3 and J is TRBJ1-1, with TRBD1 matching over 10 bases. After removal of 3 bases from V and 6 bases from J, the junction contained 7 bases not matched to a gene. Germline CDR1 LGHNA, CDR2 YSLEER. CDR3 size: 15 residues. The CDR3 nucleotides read TGCGCCAGCAGCCATGGGACAGGGGTTAGGGCTGAAGCTTTCTTT. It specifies CASSHGTGVRAEAFF.

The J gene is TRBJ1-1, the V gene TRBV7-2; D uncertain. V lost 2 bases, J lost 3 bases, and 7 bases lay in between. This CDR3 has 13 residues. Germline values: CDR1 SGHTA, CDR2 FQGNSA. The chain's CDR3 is CASSLQEYTEAFF. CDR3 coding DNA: TGTGCCAGCAGCTTACAAGAATACACTGAAGCTTTCTTT.

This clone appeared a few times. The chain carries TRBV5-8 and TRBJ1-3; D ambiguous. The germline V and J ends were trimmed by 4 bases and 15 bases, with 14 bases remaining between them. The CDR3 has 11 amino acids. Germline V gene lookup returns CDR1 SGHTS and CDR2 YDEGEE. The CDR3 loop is CASSLGPAGYF. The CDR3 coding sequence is TGTGCCAGCAGCCTCGGGCCGGCCGGATATTTT.

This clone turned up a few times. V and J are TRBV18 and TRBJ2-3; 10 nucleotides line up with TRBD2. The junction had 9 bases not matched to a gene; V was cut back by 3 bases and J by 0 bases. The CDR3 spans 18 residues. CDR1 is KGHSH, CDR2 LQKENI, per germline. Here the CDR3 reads CASSPSGATSGSTDTQYF. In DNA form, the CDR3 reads TGTGCCAGCTCACCGAGTGGGGCGACTAGCGGGAGCACAGATACGCAGTATTTT.

The CDR3 DNA reads TGTGCCACCAGTGAATTAGGGACAGGGTCATTCACTGAAGCTTTCTTT. It yields the protein CATSELGTGSFTEAFF. This sequence joins TRBV24-1 and TRBJ1-1, with TRBD1 matching 9 bases. J was trimmed by 4 bases and V by 4 bases; bases with no gene match: 9. CDR1 is KGHDR and CDR2 is SFDVKD in the germline V gene. CDR3 length equals 16 residues.

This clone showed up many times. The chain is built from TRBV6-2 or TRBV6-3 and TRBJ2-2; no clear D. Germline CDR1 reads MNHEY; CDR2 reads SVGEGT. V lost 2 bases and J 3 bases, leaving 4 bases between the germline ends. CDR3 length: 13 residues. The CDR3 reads CASSYRDTGELFF. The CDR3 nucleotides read TGTGCCAGCAGTTACAGGGACACCGGGGAGCTGTTTTTT.

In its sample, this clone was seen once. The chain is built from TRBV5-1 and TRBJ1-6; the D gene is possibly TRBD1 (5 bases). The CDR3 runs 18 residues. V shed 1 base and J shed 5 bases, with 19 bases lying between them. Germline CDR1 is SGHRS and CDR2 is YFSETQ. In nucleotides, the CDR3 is TGCGCCAGCAGCTTGTTCCCGCCCGGGACGGAAGATAATTCACCCCTCCACTTT. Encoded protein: CASSLFPPGTEDNSPLHF.

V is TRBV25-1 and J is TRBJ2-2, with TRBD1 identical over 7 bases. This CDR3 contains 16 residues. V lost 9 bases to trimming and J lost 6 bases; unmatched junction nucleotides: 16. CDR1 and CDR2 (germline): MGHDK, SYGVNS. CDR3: CASIDDRAHFPGELFF. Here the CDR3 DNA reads TGTGCCAGTATCGACGACAGGGCTCATTTCCCCGGGGAGCTGTTTTTT. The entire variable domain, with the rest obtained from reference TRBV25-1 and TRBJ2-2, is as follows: EADIYQTPRYLVIGTGKKITLECSQTMGHDKMYWYQQDPGMELHLIHYSYGVNSTEKGDLSSESTVSRIRTEHFPLTLESARPSHTSQYLCASIDDRAHFPGELFFGEGSRLTVL.